The 30 T cell receptor beta chains below were found in one sample sequenced in a study of T cells in Graves' hyperthyroidism and ophthalmopathy. RNA transcripts gave rise to amplified TCR beta CDR3 regions. Initially, a first-round RT-PCR of the TCR CDR3 employed the HTBI primer set. TCRdb re-called the multiplex PCR reads with MiXCR, one entry per CDR3 protein. The table includes about 350,000 distinct CDR3 sequences, roughly 15% detected once. The sequenced sample was blood. The receptors were gathered from a woman aged 55-75 years with Graves' ophthalmopathy.

The CDR3 protein is CASGTVNFF. The DNA of the CDR3 is TGTGCCAGCGGGACAGTTAATTTCTTT. J is TRBJ1-1 and V is TRBV19; TRBD1 matches 7 bases. J lost 13 bases, V lost 9 bases, and 5 bases had no gene match. The CDR3 sequence is 9 residues long. Germline CDR1 and CDR2: LNHDA and SQIVND (reference sequence).

This clonotype appeared a few times. The chain carries TRBV9 and TRBJ2-7; possible D gene TRBD2, 6 bases. Germline CDR1 and CDR2: SGDLS and YYNGEE. The ends were cut back, 4 bases at V and 4 bases at J, with 18 bases in the middle. The CDR3 length is 15 residues. Here the CDR3 reads CASSPFPGARYEQYF. CDR3 sequence (DNA): TGTGCCAGCAGCCCCTTTCCGGGAGCCCGGTACGAGCAGTACTTC.

The chain carries TRBV18 and TRBJ1-1; D unresolved. This CDR3 spans 13 amino acids. V shed 3 bases and J shed 4 bases, with 9 bases lying between them. Germline lookup yields CDR1 KGHSH and CDR2 LQKENI. CDR3: CASSPASGTEAFF. CDR3 bases: TGTGCCAGCTCACCCGCCAGCGGCACTGAAGCTTTCTTT.

The chain links TRBV20-1 to TRBJ1-5; 7 bases agree with TRBD1. Trimming cost V 0 bases and J 3 bases; bases outside gene matches: 8. CDR1 DFQATT and CDR2 SNEGSKA come from the germline V gene (reference sequence). This CDR3 is 16 amino acids long. The DNA of the CDR3 is TGCAGTGCTAGAGATAGACTAGGGGGCGTCAATCAGCCCCAGCATTTT. The encoded protein is CSARDRLGGVNQPQHF.

This clonotype was recorded many times. The chain uses TRBV2 and TRBJ2-3; 12 positions agree with TRBD2. The junction had 6 bases not matched to a gene; V was cut back by 6 bases and J by 8 bases. From germline, CDR1 is SNHLY and CDR2 FYNNEI. This CDR3 contains 14 residues. The CDR3 DNA sequence: TGTGCCAGCAGGCTAGCGGGAGGGCCGGGTACGCAGTATTTT. Encoded protein: CASRLAGGPGTQYF.

This clonotype was counted ten times or more. V is TRBV3-1 and J is TRBJ2-7, with 8 bases lining up with TRBD1. Germline assignment: CDR1 LGHDT and CDR2 YNNKEL (reference sequence). The length of the CDR3 is 15 residues. The J segment lost 5 bases and the V segment lost 3 bases, leaving 9 bases of the junction unmatched. The CDR3 nucleotides are TGTGCCAGCAGCCATTCGACCAGGGGGCGACACGAGCAGTACTTC. It yields the protein CASSHSTRGRHEQYF.

Concerning this clonotype: Being one base from a much bigger clone, this may be a read error. The chain is built from TRBV7-2 and TRBJ2-1, with D unclear. Trimming took 1 base from V and 10 from J, leaving 11 bases between them. This CDR3 comprises 13 residues. Germline CDR1 SGHTA, CDR2 FQGNSA. This chain's CDR3 is CASSLGGRWEQFF. DNA of the CDR3: TGTGCCAGCAGCTTAGGTGGTCGGTGGGAGCAGTTCTTC. The full variable domain, its missing parts supplied by reference TRBV7-2 and TRBJ2-1, is GAGVSQSPSNKVTEKGKDVELRCDPISGHTALYWYRQSLGQGLEFLIYFQGNSAPDKSGLPSDRFSAERTGGSVSTLTIQRTQQEDSAVYLCASSLGGRWEQFFGPGTRLTVL.

This clonotype was seen at least ten times. The gene calls are TRBV20-1 and TRBJ2-7, with TRBD1 identical over 8 bases. The CDR3 extends over 13 amino acids. The germline gives CDR1 DFQATT, CDR2 SNEGSKA (reference sequence). J was trimmed by 4 bases and V by 5 bases; bases with no gene match: 7. For the CDR3, the DNA is TGCAGTGCTGATACCGGGACAGGTTACGAGCAGTACTTC. Amino acids: CSADTGTGYEQYF.

The rearrangement joins TRBV3-1 to TRBJ2-1; a weak D match, TRBD2 (6 bases). Per germline, CDR1 LGHDT and CDR2 YNNKEL (reference sequence). Between the trimmed V and J ends, which lost 4 bases and 12 bases, there was a span of 22 bases. CDR3 length equals 15 residues. The CDR3 nucleotides read TGTGCCAGCAGCCGACCCCGGGACTCGCTCATTGTGCAGTTCTTC. Amino acid sequence: CASSRPRDSLIVQFF.

This clonotype was detected many times. The rearrangement links TRBV30 to TRBJ1-5, with 7 bases matching TRBD1. CDR1 and CDR2 (germline): GTSNPN, SVGIG (reference sequence). The V and J ends lost 3 bases and 9 bases, in that order; junction bases with no gene match: 8. This CDR3 has 13 amino acids. Here the CDR3 reads CAWSLGQDGPQHF. The CDR3 nucleotides are TGTGCCTGGAGCCTAGGACAGGACGGGCCCCAGCATTTT.

This clonotype has only one observation. This chain connects TRBV2 to TRBJ2-5; D may match TRBD1 or TRBD2 (5 bases each). The V end was cut by 8 bases, the J end by 2 bases, with 15 bases between. CDR3 length: 14 amino acids. Per germline, CDR1 SNHLY and CDR2 FYNNEI. The CDR3 DNA follows: TGTGCCAGCGTTTGGGGGTCCGAACAAGAGACCCAGTACTTC. Its translation: CASVWGSEQETQYF. Full variable domain (outside the CDR3, taken from reference TRBV2 and TRBJ2-5): EPEVTQTPSHQVTQMGQEVILRCVPISNHLYFYWYRQILGQKVEFLVSFYNNEISEKSEIFDDQFSVERPDGSNFTLKIRSTKLEDSAMYFCASVWGSEQETQYFGPGTRLLVL.

The genes are TRBV6-1 and TRBJ1-4; no firm D call. Germline-derived CDR1 and CDR2 are MNHNS and SASEGT. Trimming removed 4 bases at V and 5 bases at J, with 14 bases between. The length of the CDR3 is 15 residues. CDR3 coding DNA: TGTGCCAGCAGTGGAGAGGTACAATTGAATGAAAAACTGTTTTTT. This translates into CASSGEVQLNEKLFF.

This clonotype was recorded many times. The genes are TRBV20-1 and TRBJ2-7, with 7 bases matching TRBD2. This CDR3 is built from 15 residues. Unmatched junction bases numbered 15, after V lost 7 bases and J lost 3 bases. Looked up from germline, CDR1 is DFQATT and CDR2 is SNEGSKA (reference sequence). CDR3 sequence reads: CSVSLLAAKGYEQYF. CDR3 bases: TGCAGTGTTAGCCTCCTAGCGGCCAAGGGCTACGAGCAGTACTTC.

This clonotype has at least ten counts. The rearrangement uses TRBV7-9 and TRBJ2-1; 9 nucleotides line up with TRBD2. The CDR3 extends over 16 amino acids. Germline V CDR1 and CDR2: SEHNR, FQNEAQ (reference sequence). V was pared by 2 bases and J by 6 bases, with 8 bases of the junction left unmatched. CDR3 protein: CASSLPSGLAANEQFF. The CDR3 DNA is TGTGCCAGCAGCTTACCCTCGGGACTAGCCGCCAATGAGCAGTTCTTC. Together with reference TRBV7-9 and TRBJ2-1, the CDR3 gives the full variable domain: DTGVSQNPRHKITKRGQNVTFRCDPISEHNRLYWYRQTLGQGPEFLTYFQNEAQLEKSRLLSDRFSAERPKGSFSTLEIQRTEQGDSAMYLCASSLPSGLAANEQFFGPGTRLTVL.

In this sample, this clonotype turned up many times. This chain links TRBV20-1 with TRBJ2-1, with 13 bases that match TRBD2. CDR3 length: 19 amino acids. The germline V gene has CDR1 DFQATT and CDR2 SNEGSKA (reference sequence). The V gene end was trimmed by 3 bases and the J gene end by 0 bases; junction bases not matched to a gene: 11. Here the CDR3 reads CSASMPGRTSGSSYNEQFF. CDR3 bases: TGCAGTGCTAGTATGCCGGGTCGGACTAGCGGGAGCTCCTACAATGAGCAGTTCTTC.

The sample holds many counts of this clonotype. The rearrangement links TRBV12-3 or TRBV12-4 to TRBJ2-5, with 11 bases aligning to TRBD1. The J segment lost 5 bases and the V segment lost 6 bases, leaving 5 bases of the junction unmatched. The CDR3 spans 14 residues. The CDR3 DNA reads as TGTGCCAGCAGAACGGACAGGGGGCTGGAGACCCAGTACTTC. It encodes CASRTDRGLETQYF.

This clonotype was seen at least ten times. This CDR3 is CASSFGRGSVVTGELFF. CDR3 DNA: TGTGCCAGCAGTTTCGGGCGCGGGAGCGTTGTCACCGGGGAGCTGTTTTTT. The V and J genes are TRBV12-3 or TRBV12-4 and TRBJ2-2; 7 positions agree with TRBD2. The CDR3 runs 17 residues. J gave up 4 bases and V 3 bases, and 11 bases lay outside the gene matches.

There are many counts of this clonotype. V usage is TRBV6-2 or TRBV6-3 and J usage is TRBJ2-7; TRBD1 aligns across 8 bases. The V and J ends lost 3 bases and 0 bases, in that order; junction bases with no gene match: 16. The CDR3 has 19 amino acids. Germline CDR1 reads MNHEY; CDR2 reads SVGEGT. CDR3 coding DNA: TGTGCCAGCAGTTATAGCATCGGGACAGGTGCTTTCGGCTCCTACGAGCAGTACTTC. This sequence encodes CASSYSIGTGAFGSYEQYF.

This clonotype was seen repeatedly, ten times or more. The CDR3: CASSSFGFRGYYGYTF. The CDR3 DNA reads TGTGCCAGCAGCTCATTCGGGTTCCGGGGCTACTATGGCTACACCTTC. The rearrangement links TRBV12-3 or TRBV12-4 to TRBJ1-2, with D maybe TRBD1 (5 bases). CDR3 length: 16 amino acids. V was trimmed by 6 bases and J by 3 bases, leaving 20 bases between them.

The chain has TRBV29-1 and TRBJ2-3; possibly TRBD2 for D (6 bases). V lost 1 base and J 5 bases, leaving 10 bases between the germline ends. The CDR3 is 13 amino acids. Germline CDR1 SQVTM, CDR2 ANQGSEA. The CDR3 protein is CSVEGPGVDTQYF. The CDR3 nucleotides are TGCAGCGTTGAAGGGCCGGGGGTAGATACGCAGTATTTT.

This clonotype was detected many times. This chain connects TRBV11-2 to TRBJ2-1, with TRBD2 matching over 9 bases. This CDR3 has 17 amino acids. The ends lost 4 bases at V and 8 bases at J; junction bases unmatched: 15. Germline CDR1 SGHAT, CDR2 FQNNGV. In DNA, the CDR3 is TGTGCCAGCAGCTCCCACTCCAACGGCGGGAGGGCTGATGAGCAGTTCTTC. This translates into CASSSHSNGGRADEQFF.

This clonotype has at least ten counts. V and J are TRBV5-1 and TRBJ1-2; 7 bases line up with TRBD1. V lost 1 base to trimming and J lost 3 bases; unmatched junction nucleotides: 3. There are 14 residues in the CDR3. Germline values: CDR1 SGHRS, CDR2 YFSETQ. The CDR3 DNA reads as TGCGCCAGCAGCTTGACAGGGGACGACTATGGCTACACCTTC. It encodes CASSLTGDDYGYTF.

Ten or more counts support this clonotype. Here the CDR3 DNA reads TGTGCCAGCAGCTTAGGCCCGGGGCCCCACGAGCAGTACTTC. It specifies CASSLGPGPHEQYF. This chain joins TRBV7-2 and TRBJ2-7; D is perhaps TRBD1 or TRBD2 (5 bases each). This CDR3 has 14 amino acids. Trimming took 1 base from V and 5 from J, leaving 12 bases between them. From germline, CDR1 is SGHTA and CDR2 FQGNSA.

This clonotype was counted ten times or more. This chain links TRBV12-3 or TRBV12-4 with TRBJ2-3, with a possible D match to TRBD2 (6 bases). Deletions cut 4 bases from V and 6 bases from J, with 20 bases between. The CDR3 has 16 amino acids. The CDR3 DNA sequence: TGTGCCAGCAGTTCCCGGGGGAGAGCCTTGTCGGATACGCAGTATTTT. Translating gives CASSSRGRALSDTQYF.

The chain combines TRBV5-1 with TRBJ2-2; the D gene is possibly TRBD2 (5 bases). V was trimmed by 0 bases and J by 1 base, leaving 10 bases between them. The CDR3 consists of 16 residues. In germline, CDR1 is SGHRS, CDR2 YFSETQ. This CDR3 is CASSLGGLLNTGELFF. CDR3 nucleotides: TGCGCCAGCAGCTTGGGAGGACTCCTGAACACCGGGGAGCTGTTTTTT.

This clonotype appeared many times. This rearrangement joins TRBV20-1 to TRBJ2-5; 14 positions match TRBD2. V lost 3 bases and J lost 13; bases outside the gene matches: 7. The CDR3 is made up of 13 amino acids. Germline-derived CDR1 and CDR2 are DFQATT and SNEGSKA (reference sequence). Here the CDR3 DNA reads TGCAGTGCTAGCCGCGGGACTAGCGGGAGAAGGTACTTC. Translation: CSASRGTSGRRYF.

The chain employs TRBV29-1 and TRBJ2-2, with D maybe TRBD2 (5 bases). The CDR3 contains 14 residues. The V and J ends lost 4 bases and 4 bases respectively, with 13 bases between them. The germline V gene has CDR1 SQVTM and CDR2 ANQGSEA. CDR3 DNA: TGCAGCGTTGCGGCCAGCGGAGGCACCGGGGAGCTGTTTTTT. It specifies CSVAASGGTGELFF.

The J gene is TRBJ2-1, the V gene TRBV7-2; D may match TRBD1 or TRBD2 (7 bases each). This CDR3 has 16 residues. Trimming took 3 bases from V and 10 from J, leaving 22 bases between them. Germline V gene data show CDR1 as SGHTA and CDR2 as FQGNSA. In nucleotides, the CDR3 is TGTGCCAGCAGCTTCACTAGCAGGGGGAGGGGGTTGGAGCAGTTCTTC. This gives the protein CASSFTSRGRGLEQFF.

This clonotype was counted at least ten times. V and J are TRBV28 and TRBJ1-1; possible D gene TRBD1, 5 bases. Trimming left V 6 bases short and J 3 bases short, with 14 bases between. This CDR3 is 14 amino acids long. CDR1 is MDHEN, CDR2 SYDVKM, per germline. The DNA of the CDR3 is TGTGCCAGCAGAGTCCATGGGGGGTACACTGAAGCTTTCTTT. Its translation: CASRVHGGYTEAFF.

The table lists this clonotype with many counts. The chain has TRBV4-1 and TRBJ2-3; 13 bases are a match to TRBD2. The germline V gene has CDR1 MGHRA and CDR2 YSYEKL. The CDR3 extends over 17 amino acids. The junction had 5 bases not matched to a gene; V was cut back by 3 bases and J by 2 bases. CDR3 coding DNA: TGCGCCAGCAGCCAGCCGACTAGCGGGAGGAACACAGATACGCAGTATTTT. It is translated as CASSQPTSGRNTDTQYF.